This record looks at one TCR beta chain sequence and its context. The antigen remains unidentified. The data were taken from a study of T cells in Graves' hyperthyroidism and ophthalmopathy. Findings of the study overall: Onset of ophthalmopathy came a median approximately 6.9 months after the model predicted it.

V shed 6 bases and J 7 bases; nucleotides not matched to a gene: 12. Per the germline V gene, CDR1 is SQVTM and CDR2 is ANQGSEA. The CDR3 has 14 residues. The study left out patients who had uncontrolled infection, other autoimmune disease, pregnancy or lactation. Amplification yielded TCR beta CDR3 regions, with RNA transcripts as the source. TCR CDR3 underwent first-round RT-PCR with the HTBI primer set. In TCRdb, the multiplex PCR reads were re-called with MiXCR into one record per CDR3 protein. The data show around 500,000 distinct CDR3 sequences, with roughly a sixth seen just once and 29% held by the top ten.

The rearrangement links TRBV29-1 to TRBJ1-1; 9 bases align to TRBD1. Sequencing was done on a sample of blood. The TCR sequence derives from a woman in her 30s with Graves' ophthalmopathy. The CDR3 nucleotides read TGCAGCGTCAGGGAACCGGGACAGGGTCTTGAAGCTTTCTTT. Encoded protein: CSVREPGQGLEAFF.